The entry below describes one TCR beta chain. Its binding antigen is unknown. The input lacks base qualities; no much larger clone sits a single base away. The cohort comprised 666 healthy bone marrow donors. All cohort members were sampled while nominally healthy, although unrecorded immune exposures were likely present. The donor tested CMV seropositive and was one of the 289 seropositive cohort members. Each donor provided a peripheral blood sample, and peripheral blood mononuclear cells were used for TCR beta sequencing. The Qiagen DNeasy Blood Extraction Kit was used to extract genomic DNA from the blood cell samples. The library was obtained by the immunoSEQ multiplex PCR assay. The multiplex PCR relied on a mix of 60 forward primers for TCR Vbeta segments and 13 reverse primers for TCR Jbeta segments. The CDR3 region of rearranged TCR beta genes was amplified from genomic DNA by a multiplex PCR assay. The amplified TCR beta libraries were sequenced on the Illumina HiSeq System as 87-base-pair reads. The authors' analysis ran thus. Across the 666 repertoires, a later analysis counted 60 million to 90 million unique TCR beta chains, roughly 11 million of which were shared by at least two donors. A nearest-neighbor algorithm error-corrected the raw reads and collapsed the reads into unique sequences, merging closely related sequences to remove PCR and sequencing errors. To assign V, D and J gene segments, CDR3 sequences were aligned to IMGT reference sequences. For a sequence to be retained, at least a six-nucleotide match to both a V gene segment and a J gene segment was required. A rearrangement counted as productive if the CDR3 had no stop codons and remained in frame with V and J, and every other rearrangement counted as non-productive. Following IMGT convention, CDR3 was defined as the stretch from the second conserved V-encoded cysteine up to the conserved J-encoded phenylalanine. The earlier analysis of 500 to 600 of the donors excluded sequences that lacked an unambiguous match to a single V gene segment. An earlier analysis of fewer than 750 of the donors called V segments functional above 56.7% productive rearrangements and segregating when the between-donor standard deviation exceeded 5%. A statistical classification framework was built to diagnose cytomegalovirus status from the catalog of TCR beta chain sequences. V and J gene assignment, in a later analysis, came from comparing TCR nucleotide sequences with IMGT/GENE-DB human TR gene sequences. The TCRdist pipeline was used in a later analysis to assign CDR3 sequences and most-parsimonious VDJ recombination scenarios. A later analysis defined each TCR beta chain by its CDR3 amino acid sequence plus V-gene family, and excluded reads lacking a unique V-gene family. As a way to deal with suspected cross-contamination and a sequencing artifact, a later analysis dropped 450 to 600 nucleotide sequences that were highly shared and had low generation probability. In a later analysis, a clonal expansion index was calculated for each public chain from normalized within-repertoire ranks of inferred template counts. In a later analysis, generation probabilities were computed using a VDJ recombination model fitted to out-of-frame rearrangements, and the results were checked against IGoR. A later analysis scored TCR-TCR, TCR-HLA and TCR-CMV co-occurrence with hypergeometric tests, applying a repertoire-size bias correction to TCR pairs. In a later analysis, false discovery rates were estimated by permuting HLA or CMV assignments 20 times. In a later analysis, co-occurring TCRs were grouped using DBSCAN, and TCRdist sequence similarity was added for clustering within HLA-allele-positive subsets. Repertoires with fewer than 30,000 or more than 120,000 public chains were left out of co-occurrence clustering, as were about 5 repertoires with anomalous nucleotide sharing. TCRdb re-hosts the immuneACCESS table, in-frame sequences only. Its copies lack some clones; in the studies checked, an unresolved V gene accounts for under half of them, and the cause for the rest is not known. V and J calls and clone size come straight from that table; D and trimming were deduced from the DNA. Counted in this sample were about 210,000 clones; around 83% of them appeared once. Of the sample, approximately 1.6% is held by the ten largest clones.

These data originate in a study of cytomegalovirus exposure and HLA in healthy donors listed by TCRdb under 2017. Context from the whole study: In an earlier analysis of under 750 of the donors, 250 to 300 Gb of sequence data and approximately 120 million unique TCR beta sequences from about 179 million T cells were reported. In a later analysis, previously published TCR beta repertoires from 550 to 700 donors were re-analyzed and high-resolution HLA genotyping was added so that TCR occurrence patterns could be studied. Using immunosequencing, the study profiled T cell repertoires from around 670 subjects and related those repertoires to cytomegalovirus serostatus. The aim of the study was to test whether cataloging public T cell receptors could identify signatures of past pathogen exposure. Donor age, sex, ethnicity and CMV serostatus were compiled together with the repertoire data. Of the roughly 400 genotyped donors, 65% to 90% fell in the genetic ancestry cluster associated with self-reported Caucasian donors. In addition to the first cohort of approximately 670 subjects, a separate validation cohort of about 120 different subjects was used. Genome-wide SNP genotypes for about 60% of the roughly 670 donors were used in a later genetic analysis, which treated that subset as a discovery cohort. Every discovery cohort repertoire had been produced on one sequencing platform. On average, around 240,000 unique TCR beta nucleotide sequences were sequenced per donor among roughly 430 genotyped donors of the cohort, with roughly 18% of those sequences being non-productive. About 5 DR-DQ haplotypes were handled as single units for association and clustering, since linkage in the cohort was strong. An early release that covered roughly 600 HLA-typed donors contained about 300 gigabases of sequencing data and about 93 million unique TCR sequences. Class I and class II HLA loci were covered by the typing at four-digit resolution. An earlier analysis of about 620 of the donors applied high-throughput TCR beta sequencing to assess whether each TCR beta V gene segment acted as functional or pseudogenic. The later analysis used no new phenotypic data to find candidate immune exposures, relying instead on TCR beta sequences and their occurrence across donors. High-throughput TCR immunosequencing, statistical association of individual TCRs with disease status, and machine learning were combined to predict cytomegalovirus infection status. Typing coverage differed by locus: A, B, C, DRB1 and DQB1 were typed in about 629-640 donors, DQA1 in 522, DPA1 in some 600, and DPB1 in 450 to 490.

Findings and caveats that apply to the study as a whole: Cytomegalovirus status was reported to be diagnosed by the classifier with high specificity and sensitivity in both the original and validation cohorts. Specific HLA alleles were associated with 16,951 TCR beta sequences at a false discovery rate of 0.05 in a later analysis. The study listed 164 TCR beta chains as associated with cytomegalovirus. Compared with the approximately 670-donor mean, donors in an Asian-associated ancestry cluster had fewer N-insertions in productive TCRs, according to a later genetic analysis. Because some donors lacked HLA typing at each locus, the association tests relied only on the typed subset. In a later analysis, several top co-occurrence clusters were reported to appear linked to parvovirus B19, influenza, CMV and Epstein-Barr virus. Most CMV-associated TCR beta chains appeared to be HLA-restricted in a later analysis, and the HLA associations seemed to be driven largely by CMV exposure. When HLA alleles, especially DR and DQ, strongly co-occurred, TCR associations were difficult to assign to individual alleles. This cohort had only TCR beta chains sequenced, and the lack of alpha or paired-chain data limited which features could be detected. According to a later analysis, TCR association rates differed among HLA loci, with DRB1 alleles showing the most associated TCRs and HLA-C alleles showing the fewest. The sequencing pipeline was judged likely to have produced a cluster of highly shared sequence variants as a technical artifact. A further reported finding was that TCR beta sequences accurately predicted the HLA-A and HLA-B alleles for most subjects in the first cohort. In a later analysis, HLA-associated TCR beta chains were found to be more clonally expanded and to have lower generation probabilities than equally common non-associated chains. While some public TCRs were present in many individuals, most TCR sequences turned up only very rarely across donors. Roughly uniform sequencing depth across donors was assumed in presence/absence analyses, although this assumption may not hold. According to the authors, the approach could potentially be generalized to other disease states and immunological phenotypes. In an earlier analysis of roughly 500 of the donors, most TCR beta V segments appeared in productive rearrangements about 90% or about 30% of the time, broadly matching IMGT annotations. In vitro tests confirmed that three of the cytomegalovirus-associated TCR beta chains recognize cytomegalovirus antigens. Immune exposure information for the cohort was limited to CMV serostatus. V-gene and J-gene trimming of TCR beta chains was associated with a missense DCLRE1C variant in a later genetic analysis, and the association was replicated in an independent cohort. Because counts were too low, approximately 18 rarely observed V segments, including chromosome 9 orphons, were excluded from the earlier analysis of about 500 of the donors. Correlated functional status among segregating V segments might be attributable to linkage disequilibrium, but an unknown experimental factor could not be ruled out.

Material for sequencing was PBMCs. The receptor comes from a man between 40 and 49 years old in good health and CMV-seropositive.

In nucleotide form, the sequence is TGTGCCAGCAGTGAAGGTGGTTACGGGACAGGACTTGAAAAACTGTTTTTT. It specifies CASSEGGYGTGLEKLFF. Recombination linked TRBV2 to TRBJ1-4; TRBD1 lines up with 8 middle nucleotides. Relative to germline, V is missing 1 base and J is missing 7 bases, with 11 bases of the junction outside any gene match. Via the germline V gene, CDR1 is SNHLY and CDR2 FYNNEI. The CDR3 sequence holds 17 residues, the cysteine and phenylalanine included. Only the CDR3 region is kept as DNA, spanning 51 bases read in frame from base 1.